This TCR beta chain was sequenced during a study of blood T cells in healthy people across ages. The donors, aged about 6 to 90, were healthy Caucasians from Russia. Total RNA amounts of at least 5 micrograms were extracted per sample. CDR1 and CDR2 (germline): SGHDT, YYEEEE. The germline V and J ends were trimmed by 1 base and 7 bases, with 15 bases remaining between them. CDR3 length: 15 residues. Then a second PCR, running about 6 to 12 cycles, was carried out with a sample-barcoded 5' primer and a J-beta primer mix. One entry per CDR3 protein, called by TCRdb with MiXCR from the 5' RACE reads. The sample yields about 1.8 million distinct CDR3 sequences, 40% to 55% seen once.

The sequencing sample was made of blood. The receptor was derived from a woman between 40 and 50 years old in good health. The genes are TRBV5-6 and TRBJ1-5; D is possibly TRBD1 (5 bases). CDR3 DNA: TGTGCCAGCAGCTTGTGGACGGGGGTAAGACAGCCCCAGCATTTT. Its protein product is CASSLWTGVRQPQHF.